This T cell receptor (beta chain) was identified in a study of OX40 agonist ivuxolimab in advanced cancers. Study-level results: Clonal expansion by week 6 occurred in CD4+ and CD8+ blood T cells (at 0.1 to 3.0 mg/kg).

Assay: immunoSEQ multiplex PCR; the TCRdb copy retains only in-frame clones and omits some. This table has roughly 100,000 clones, under 95% appearing once. Germline assignment: CDR1 SGDLS and CDR2 YYNGEE. Trimming cost V 0 bases and J 2 bases, with 6 bases left between them. This CDR3 has 15 residues. As concerns this clone: As yet, its antigen is unknown.

The chain has TRBV9 and TRBJ2-6, with D unresolved. The input for sequencing was CD4+ or CD8+ T cells sorted from blood, taken in a trial of the OX40 agonist ivuxolimab. This receptor was obtained from an adult with an advanced solid tumor such as melanoma, head and neck, liver or kidney cancer. This chain's CDR3 is CASSVVDAGANVLTF. Written as DNA, the CDR3 is TGTGCCAGCAGCGTAGTTGATGCTGGGGCCAACGTCCTGACTTTC.